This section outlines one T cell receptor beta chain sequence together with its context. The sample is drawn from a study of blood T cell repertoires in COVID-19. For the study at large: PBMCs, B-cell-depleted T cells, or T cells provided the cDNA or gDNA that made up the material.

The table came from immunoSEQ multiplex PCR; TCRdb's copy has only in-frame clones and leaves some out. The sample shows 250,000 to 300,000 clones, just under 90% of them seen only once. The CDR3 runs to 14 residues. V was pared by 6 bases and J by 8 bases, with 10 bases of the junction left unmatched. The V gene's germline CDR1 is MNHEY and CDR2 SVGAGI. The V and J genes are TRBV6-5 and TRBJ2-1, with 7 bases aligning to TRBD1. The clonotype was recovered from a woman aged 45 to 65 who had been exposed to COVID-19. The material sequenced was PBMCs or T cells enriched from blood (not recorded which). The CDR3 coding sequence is TGTGCCAGCAGGAAGACAGGGACAAGGGATGAGCAGTTCTTC. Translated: CASRKTGTRDEQFF.